This TCR beta chain was recovered during a study of molecular identifiers for immune sequencing clone quantification. Study summary: The replicates split RNA from about 19,000 or 110,000 naive CD8 cells five ways and sequenced four. Notes on the study in general: Clones exceeding 20 RNA copies carried over 97% of effector molecules but under 1% of naive-cell molecules. Jurkat TCR RNA from one cell was spiked into approximately 930,000 naive cells, and it was reportedly detectable there.

Listed TCR primers and previously described methods were used for bulk TCR libraries. Via MiXCR, TCRdb re-called the PCR reads, giving one row per CDR3 protein. The table records several thousand distinct CDR3 sequences, around 14% of them present only once. By proportion, this clonotype is medium-sized. Its antigen is unidentified. The CDR3 contains 13 residues. Trimming removed 0 bases from V and 3 bases from J, with 5 bases in between. The germline CDR1 and CDR2 sequences are SQVTM and ANQGSEA. This chain joins TRBV29-1 and TRBJ1-4; D gene uncertain. This clonotype was obtained from a human donor in good health. Some libraries in this study had Jurkat cell RNA spiked in. The sequenced material came from naive CD8+ T cells from blood, with Jurkat cell RNA spiked in. Subset noted: FACS-sorted CD8+CD4-CCR7+CD45RA+ naive T cells. CDR3 sequence reads: CSVEERSNEKLFF. DNA of the CDR3: TGCAGCGTTGAAGAGAGGTCTAATGAAAAACTGTTTTTT. Variable domain in full (rest from reference TRBV29-1 and TRBJ1-4): SAVISQKPSRDICQRGTSLTIQCQVDSQVTMMFWYRQQPGQSLTLIATANQGSEATYESGFVIDKFPISRPNLTFSTLTVSNMSPEDSSIYLCSVEERSNEKLFFGSGTQLSVL.